This T cell receptor beta chain was sequenced in a study of CD8+ T cells in alopecia areata. Study overall: Oral tofacitinib (5 to 10 mg twice daily) was administered to treated patients.

Germline V gene sequence: CDR1 KGHSH, CDR2 LQKENI. This CDR3 comprises 15 residues. The V end lost 2 bases, the J end lost 2 bases, and 10 bases lay between the germline ends. The treatment: oral pan-JAK inhibitor, 5-10 mg twice daily. Sequencing used cDNA as its template, made by extracting RNA and reverse transcribing it. The data were produced by immunoSEQ multiplex PCR, yet TCRdb's version contains in-frame clones alone and is incomplete. Here the sample spans 100,000 to 150,000 clones, under 65% being singletons. The chain has TRBV18 and TRBJ1-3; the D is unclear. The material was CD4+ T cells sorted from blood, obtained at week 4, from a patient treated with tofacitinib. This receptor was taken from a human donor with alopecia areata. CDR3 DNA: TGTGCCAGCTCACCAACGGCGCAGGCTGGAAACACCATATATTTT. Amino acids: CASSPTAQAGNTIYF.